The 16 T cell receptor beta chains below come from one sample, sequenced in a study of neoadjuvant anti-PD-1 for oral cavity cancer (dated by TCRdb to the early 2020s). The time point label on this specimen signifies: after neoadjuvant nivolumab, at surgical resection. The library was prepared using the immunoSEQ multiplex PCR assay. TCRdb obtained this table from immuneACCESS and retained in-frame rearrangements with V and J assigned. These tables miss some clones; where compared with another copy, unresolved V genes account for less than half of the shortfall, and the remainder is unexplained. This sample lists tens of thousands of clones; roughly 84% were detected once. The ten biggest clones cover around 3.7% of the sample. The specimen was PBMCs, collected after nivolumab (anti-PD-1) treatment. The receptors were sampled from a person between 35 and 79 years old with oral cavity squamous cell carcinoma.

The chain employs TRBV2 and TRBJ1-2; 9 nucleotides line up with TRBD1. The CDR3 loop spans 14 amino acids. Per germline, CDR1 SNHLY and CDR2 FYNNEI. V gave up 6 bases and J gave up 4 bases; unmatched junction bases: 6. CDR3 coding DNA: TGTGCCAGCAGGTCCACAGGGGGCGGCTATGGCTACACCTTC. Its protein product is CASRSTGGGYGYTF.

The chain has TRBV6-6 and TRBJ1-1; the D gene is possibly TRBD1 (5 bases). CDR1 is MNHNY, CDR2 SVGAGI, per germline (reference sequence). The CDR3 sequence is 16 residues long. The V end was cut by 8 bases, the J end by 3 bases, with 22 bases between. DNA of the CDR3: TGTGCCAGCCCCCCCGGGGCGGGGCAGGGATACACTGAAGCTTTCTTT. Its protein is CASPPGAGQGYTEAFF.

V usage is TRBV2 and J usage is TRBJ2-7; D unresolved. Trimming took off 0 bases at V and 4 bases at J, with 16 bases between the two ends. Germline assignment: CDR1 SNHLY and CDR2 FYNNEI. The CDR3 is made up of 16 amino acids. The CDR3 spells CASSEARGFLPYEQYF. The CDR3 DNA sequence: TGTGCCAGCAGTGAAGCGCGAGGCTTCCTCCCTTACGAGCAGTACTTC.

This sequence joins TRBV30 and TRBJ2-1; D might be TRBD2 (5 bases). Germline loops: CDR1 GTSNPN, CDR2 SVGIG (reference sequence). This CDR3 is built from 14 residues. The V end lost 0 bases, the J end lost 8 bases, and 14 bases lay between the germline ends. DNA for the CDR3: TGTGCCTGGAGTGTATTGTGGGAGTTTTATGAGCAGTTCTTC. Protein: CAWSVLWEFYEQFF.

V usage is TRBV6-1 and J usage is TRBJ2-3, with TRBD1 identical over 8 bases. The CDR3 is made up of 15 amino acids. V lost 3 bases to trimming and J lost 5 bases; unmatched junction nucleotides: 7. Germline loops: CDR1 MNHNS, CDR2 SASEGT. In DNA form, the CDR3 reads TGTGCCAGCAGTGATAGAGGGACAGGCGGAGATACGCAGTATTTT. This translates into CASSDRGTGGDTQYF.

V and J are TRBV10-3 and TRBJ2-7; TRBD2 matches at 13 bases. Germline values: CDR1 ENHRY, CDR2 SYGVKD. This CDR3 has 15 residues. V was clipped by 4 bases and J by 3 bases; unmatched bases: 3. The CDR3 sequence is CAISGTSGRIYEQYF. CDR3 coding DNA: TGTGCCATCAGTGGGACTAGCGGGAGAATCTACGAGCAGTACTTC.

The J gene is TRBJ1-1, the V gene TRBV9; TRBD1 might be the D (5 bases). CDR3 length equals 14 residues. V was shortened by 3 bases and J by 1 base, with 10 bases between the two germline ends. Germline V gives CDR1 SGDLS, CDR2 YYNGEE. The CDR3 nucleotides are TGTGCCAGCAGCGCCCATACAGGGAACACTGAAGCTTTCTTT. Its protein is CASSAHTGNTEAFF. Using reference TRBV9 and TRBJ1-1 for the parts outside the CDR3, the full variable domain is DSGVTQTPKHLITATGQRVTLRCSPRSGDLSVYWYQQSLDQGLQFLIQYYNGEERAKGNILERFSAQQFPDLHSELNLSSLELGDSALYFCASSAHTGNTEAFFGQGTRLTVV.

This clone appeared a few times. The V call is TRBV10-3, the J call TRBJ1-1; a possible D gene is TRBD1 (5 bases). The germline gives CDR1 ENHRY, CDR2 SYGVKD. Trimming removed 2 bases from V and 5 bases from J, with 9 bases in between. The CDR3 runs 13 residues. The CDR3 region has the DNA TGTGCCATCAGTGAGAGGGGTGGTACTGAAGCTTTCTTT. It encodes CAISERGGTEAFF.

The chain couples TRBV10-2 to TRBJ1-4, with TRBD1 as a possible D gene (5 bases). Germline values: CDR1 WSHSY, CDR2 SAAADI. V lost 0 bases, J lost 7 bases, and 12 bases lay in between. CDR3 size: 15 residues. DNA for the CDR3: TGCGCCAGCAGTGAGTCGGGGCAGGGTACTGAAAAACTGTTTTTT. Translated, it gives CASSESGQGTEKLFF.

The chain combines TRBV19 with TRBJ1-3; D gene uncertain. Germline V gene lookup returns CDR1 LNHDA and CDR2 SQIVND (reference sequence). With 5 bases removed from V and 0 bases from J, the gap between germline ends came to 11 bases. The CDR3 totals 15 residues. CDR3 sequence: CASSPGRTSGNTIYF. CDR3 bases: TGTGCCAGTAGTCCCGGACGGACCTCTGGAAACACCATATATTTT.

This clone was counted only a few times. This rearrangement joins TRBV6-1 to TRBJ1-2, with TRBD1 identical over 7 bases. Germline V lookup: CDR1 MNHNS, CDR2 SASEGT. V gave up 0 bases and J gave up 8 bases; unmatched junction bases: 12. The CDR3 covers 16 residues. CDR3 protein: CASSEAHQQGREGYTF. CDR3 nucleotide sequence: TGTGCCAGCAGTGAAGCGCATCAACAGGGGAGAGAGGGCTACACCTTC.

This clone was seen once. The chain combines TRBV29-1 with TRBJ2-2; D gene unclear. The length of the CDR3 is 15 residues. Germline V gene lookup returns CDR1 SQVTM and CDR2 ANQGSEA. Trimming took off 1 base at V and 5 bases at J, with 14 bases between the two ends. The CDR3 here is CSVEGNPPRTGELFF. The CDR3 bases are TGCAGCGTTGAAGGTAACCCCCCGAGGACCGGGGAGCTGTTTTTT.

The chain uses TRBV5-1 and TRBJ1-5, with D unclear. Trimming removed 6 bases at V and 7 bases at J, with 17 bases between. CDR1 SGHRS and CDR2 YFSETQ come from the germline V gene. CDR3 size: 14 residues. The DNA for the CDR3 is TGCGCCAGCACCCCGGTGCCGGGATCCCAGCCCCAGCATTTT. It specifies CASTPVPGSQPQHF.

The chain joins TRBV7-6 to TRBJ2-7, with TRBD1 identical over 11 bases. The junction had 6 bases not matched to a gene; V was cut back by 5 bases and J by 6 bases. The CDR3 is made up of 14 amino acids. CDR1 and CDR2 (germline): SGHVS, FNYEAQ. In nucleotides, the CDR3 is TGTGCCAGCAGCCAGGACAGGGGGCCCCGCGAGCAGTACTTC. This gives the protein CASSQDRGPREQYF.

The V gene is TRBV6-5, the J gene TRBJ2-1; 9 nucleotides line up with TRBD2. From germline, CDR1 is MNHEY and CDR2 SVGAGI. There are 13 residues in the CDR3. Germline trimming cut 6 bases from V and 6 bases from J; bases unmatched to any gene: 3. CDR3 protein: CASRTSGFNEQFF. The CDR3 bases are TGTGCCAGCAGGACTAGCGGTTTCAATGAGCAGTTCTTC.

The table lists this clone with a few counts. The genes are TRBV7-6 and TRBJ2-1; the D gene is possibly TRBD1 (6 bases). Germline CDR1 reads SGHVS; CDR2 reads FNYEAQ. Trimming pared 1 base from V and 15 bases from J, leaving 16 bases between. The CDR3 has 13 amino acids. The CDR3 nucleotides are TGTGCCAGCAGCTTAGGCGCCAGGGGCAGGCCGTTCTTC. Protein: CASSLGARGRPFF.